This entry describes one T cell receptor (beta chain). The target of this receptor is not known. A roughly 2.7 ml peripheral blood sample was drawn into PAXgene tubes per donor and stored at -80°C. Total RNA was isolated from whole blood with the PAXgene blood miRNA kit on an automated QIAcube, without T cell sorting. Deep TCRalpha and TCRbeta repertoire profiling with unique molecular barcoding was performed on peripheral blood of monozygotic twin pairs concordant or discordant for inflammatory bowel disease. Smoking habits were recorded for all twin pairs, and individuals were classified as current, former or never smokers. This specimen belongs to a study of monozygotic twins with inflammatory bowel disease (dated by TCRdb to about 2019). At the level of the whole study: The complete study included about 30 monozygotic twin pairs: 19 IBD-discordant Danish pairs and nine German pairs, of which four were IBD-concordant and five were IBD-discordant. The search for disease-associated traits relied mainly on comparing, within discordant pairs, IBD patients with their genetically identical healthy co-twins. Each individual had, on average, about 151 000 unique TCRalpha sequences and 181 000 unique TCRbeta sequences available for analysis. The investigation overall reported the following: No single strong signal or clonotype linked to IBD turned up in the results, so the idea that one exists was not supported. IBD patients had lower TCRbeta repertoire diversity, measured by the inverse Simpson index, than their healthy co-twins. IBD patients shared fewer clonotypes with other individuals than healthy twins did, most markedly in patients showing signs of disease activity. Because patients were on differing immunosuppressive treatments, the repertoires may have picked up extra background noise and inter-individual variability. Repertoire similarity did not differ between concordant and discordant twins, which could be due to limited statistical power. Distinction between different T cell subtypes could not be achieved in the analysis.

CDR1 SQVTM and CDR2 ANQGSEA are derived from the germline V gene. From the cysteine up to the phenylalanine, the CDR3 has a length of 14 residues. The record lacks a DNA sequence. Libraries were prepared through 5' RACE. Each TCR library was prepared from around 3.5 ug of total RNA. cDNA was synthesized with SMARTScribe reverse transcriptase in eight separate reactions per sample. During cDNA synthesis, template switching introduced unique molecular identifiers that contained a 6-nucleotide sample barcode. TCRalpha and TCRbeta cDNA was amplified in two nested PCRs of around 15 and 10 cycles, and bead purification was carried out after each PCR. Before amplification, the cDNA was treated with uracil DNA-glycosylase and purified using the QIAquick PCR purification kit. In the second PCR, Illumina TruSeq-compatible adapters and sample-specific barcodes were added. Library quality and concentration were assessed using TapeStation and Qubit, and approximately 5 ng of each library was pooled. Sequencing of the pooled libraries was done on an Illumina HiSeq2500 single-index Rapid Run using custom sequencing primers and 2 x 100 bp reads. In the source study's methods: MiGEC version 1.2.6 was used for UMI-based consensus assembly to correct PCR and sequencing errors. MiXCR version 2.1.1 was used to carry out V(D)J alignment, clonotype assembly and CDR3 extraction. To normalise gene usage, clonotype sharing and MAIT/NKT TCR abundance, the analysis used the top 1000, 10 000 and 20 000 clonotypes per sample. Diversity was computed as the inverse Simpson index with the vegan R package after downsampling to 27 000 UMIs. Paired Mann-Whitney U tests were applied to discordant twin pairs, with Benjamini-Hochberg correction for multiple testing. TCRdb reprocessed the raw reads; every CDR3 protein sequence is a single record, and DNA is not supplied. These V and J calls derive from TCRdb rather than the authors' analysis. This sample's table has entries for some 89,000 distinct CDR3 sequences. The ten largest clones take up approximately 7% of the sample.

This TCR derives from a human donor with ulcerative colitis or Crohn's disease, or a healthy co-twin of an affected twin (not recorded which). Rearrangement joined TRBV29-1 to TRBJ1-2. The material sequenced was blood. The CDR3 loop reads CSVELSRLDYGYTF.